This note documents a single TCR beta chain sequence. Only in-frame clones appear in the TCRdb table, and some are missing; sequencing was by immunoSEQ multiplex PCR. This sample has some 400,000 clones, with roughly 86% found just once. The sample comes from a study of blood T cell repertoires in COVID-19. Germline assignment: CDR1 MNHEY and CDR2 SVGAGI. The CDR3 spans 14 residues. Trimming stripped 6 bases from V and 5 bases from J, with 11 bases between. The gene calls are TRBV6-5 and TRBJ1-6, with a tentative D call TRBD1 (6 bases). The sample taken for sequencing was peripheral blood. This receptor was taken from a human donor in a cohort sampled during active COVID-19. CDR3 in DNA: TGTGCCAGCAGGCGACCAGGGGATAATTCACCCCTCCACTTT. Residues: CASRRPGDNSPLHF.